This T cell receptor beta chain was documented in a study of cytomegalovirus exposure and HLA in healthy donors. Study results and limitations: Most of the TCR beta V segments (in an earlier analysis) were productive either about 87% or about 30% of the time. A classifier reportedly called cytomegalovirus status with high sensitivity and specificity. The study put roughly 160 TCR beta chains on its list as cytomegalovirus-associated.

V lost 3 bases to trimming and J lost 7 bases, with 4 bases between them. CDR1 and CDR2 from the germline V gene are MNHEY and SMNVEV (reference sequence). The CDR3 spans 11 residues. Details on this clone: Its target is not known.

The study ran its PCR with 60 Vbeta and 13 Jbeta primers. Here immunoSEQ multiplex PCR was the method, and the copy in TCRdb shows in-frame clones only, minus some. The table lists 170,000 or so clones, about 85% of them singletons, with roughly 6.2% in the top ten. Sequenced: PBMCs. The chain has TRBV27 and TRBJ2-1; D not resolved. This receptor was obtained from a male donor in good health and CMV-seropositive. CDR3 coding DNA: TGTGCCAGCAGTTTCGGTAATGAGCAGTTCTTC. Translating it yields CASSFGNEQFF.